These 32 T cell receptor beta chains were all obtained from the same sample, sequenced in a study of long-term antiretroviral therapy in people with HIV. Sequencing used immunoSEQ v3.0 at survey level. Data came from immunoSEQ multiplex PCR; TCRdb stores just in-frame clones and leaves some out. The data contain more than 20,000 clones, just over 85% of them singletons. The sample was unsorted PBMCs, taken 1.8 years before starting antiretroviral therapy. The source is a woman aged 30 to 39 with HIV.

The genes are TRBV5-1 and TRBJ1-2, with 8 bases aligning to TRBD1. The CDR3 contains 12 residues. The J segment lost 4 bases and the V segment lost 7 bases, leaving 3 bases of the junction unmatched. Germline V gives CDR1 SGHRS, CDR2 YFSETQ. CDR3 sequence (DNA): TGCGCCAGCGGACAGGGTTCCTATGGCTACACCTTC. Encoded protein: CASGQGSYGYTF.

The chain couples TRBV5-5 to TRBJ2-2; D remains unclear. In germline, CDR1 is SGHKS, CDR2 YYEKEE (reference sequence). CDR3 length: 16 amino acids. Trimming cost V 0 bases and J 0 bases, with 9 bases left between them. The CDR3 sequence is CASSLARFANTGELFF. The CDR3 DNA is TGTGCCAGCAGCTTGGCCCGGTTCGCGAACACCGGGGAGCTGTTTTTT.

This clone is labeled as large. This chain uses TRBV18 with TRBJ2-7; 9 nucleotides line up with TRBD1. Germline V gene sequence: CDR1 KGHSH, CDR2 LQKENI. The CDR3 sequence is 14 residues long. V was pared by 4 bases and J by 3 bases, with 4 bases of the junction left unmatched. In DNA, the CDR3 is TGTGCCAGCTCACTGGGACAGGGACTCTACGAGCAGTACTTC. It encodes CASSLGQGLYEQYF.

The chain combines TRBV19 with TRBJ2-5; 10 nucleotides align to TRBD2. The V gene's germline CDR1 is LNHDA and CDR2 SQIVND (reference sequence). The V segment lost 6 bases and the J segment 5 bases; nucleotides outside the gene matches: 6. The CDR3 runs to 14 residues. The CDR3 protein is CASSPSGGSETQYF. The DNA of the CDR3 is TGTGCCAGTAGCCCTAGCGGGGGTTCTGAGACCCAGTACTTC.

The chain uses TRBV19 and TRBJ1-1; D call uncertain. The CDR3 length is 15 residues. Trimming pared 3 bases from V and 1 base from J, leaving 12 bases between. Germline V lookup: CDR1 LNHDA, CDR2 SQIVND (reference sequence). This chain's CDR3 is CASSIFFSTNTEAFF. The CDR3 DNA reads TGTGCCAGTAGTATCTTTTTTTCTACGAACACTGAAGCTTTCTTT.

The chain couples TRBV7-3 to TRBJ1-1, with D possibly being TRBD1 (5 bases). Between the trimmed V and J ends, which lost 0 bases and 5 bases, there was a span of 10 bases. The CDR3 runs to 14 residues. CDR1 and CDR2 from the germline V gene are SGHTA and FQGTGA. CDR3 nucleotide sequence: TGTGCCAGCAGCTTAACGTGGGGGAAGACTGAAGCTTTCTTT. Amino acid sequence: CASSLTWGKTEAFF.

The rearrangement uses TRBV6-1 and TRBJ2-1; D not certain. The CDR3 spans 12 residues. Deletions cut 2 bases from V and 6 bases from J, with 5 bases between. Germline values: CDR1 MNHNS, CDR2 SASEGT. The CDR3 sequence is CASSESGNEQFF. The CDR3 DNA reads as TGTGCCAGCAGTGAATCTGGCAATGAGCAGTTCTTC.

In this sample, this clone turned up once. The CDR3 sequence is CASSPEVAGNQPQHF. The DNA of the CDR3 is TGTGCCAGCAGCCCCGAGGTGGCAGGGAATCAGCCCCAGCATTTT. The rearrangement links TRBV2 to TRBJ1-5; possible D gene TRBD1, 5 bases. This CDR3 has 15 amino acids. V lost 6 bases to trimming and J lost 4 bases, with 16 bases between them. CDR1 and CDR2 from the germline V gene are SNHLY and FYNNEI.

The chain is built from TRBV5-1 and TRBJ2-7; TRBD1 agrees at 12 bases. V lost 5 bases, J lost 5 bases, and 8 bases stayed unmatched. CDR1 is SGHRS, CDR2 YFSETQ, per germline. This CDR3 has 15 residues. CDR3 coding DNA: TGCGCCAGCAGTCTAGGGACAGGGGGCGCGGACGAGCAGTACTTC. As protein: CASSLGTGGADEQYF.

V and J are TRBV7-9 and TRBJ1-5; D possibly corresponds to TRBD1 (5 bases). Between the trimmed V and J ends, which lost 6 bases and 0 bases, there was a span of 12 bases. There are 15 residues in the CDR3. Per germline, CDR1 SEHNR and CDR2 FQNEAQ (reference sequence). The CDR3 is CASSYRDGSNQPQHF. CDR3 coding DNA: TGTGCCAGCAGTTACCGGGACGGTAGCAATCAGCCCCAGCATTTT.

A few counts support this clone. This chain joins TRBV5-1 and TRBJ2-2; maybe TRBD2 (5 bases). Trimming shortened V by 0 bases and J by 3 bases, and 15 bases separated the two germline ends. The germline gives CDR1 SGHRS, CDR2 YFSETQ. The CDR3 loop spans 17 amino acids. In DNA, the CDR3 is TGCGCCAGCAGCTTGGAGGTCGCTAGCAAGTACACCGGGGAGCTGTTTTTT. It encodes CASSLEVASKYTGELFF.

This clone was picked up one time. The V and J genes are TRBV4-1 and TRBJ1-5, with D uncertain. The V end was cut by 0 bases, the J end by 10 bases, with 16 bases between. CDR1 is MGHRA and CDR2 is YSYEKL in the germline V gene. This CDR3 has 15 amino acids. The CDR3 is CASSQDPDLWGPQHF. The CDR3 coding sequence is TGCGCCAGCAGCCAAGATCCTGATTTATGGGGACCCCAGCATTTT.

This rearrangement joins TRBV5-4 to TRBJ2-3; a weak D match, TRBD2 (5 bases). Trimming shortened V by 2 bases and J by 2 bases, and 12 bases separated the two germline ends. Germline V lookup: CDR1 SGHNT, CDR2 YYREEE (reference sequence). This CDR3 comprises 15 residues. Here the CDR3 reads CASSLSAGHTDTQYF. CDR3 sequence (DNA): TGTGCCAGCAGCTTAAGTGCGGGTCACACAGATACGCAGTATTTT.

The chain couples TRBV4-2 to TRBJ2-1; D may be TRBD1 (6 bases). Germline CDR1 is LGHNA and CDR2 is YNFKEQ. The germline V and J ends were trimmed by 2 bases and 8 bases, with 22 bases remaining between them. The CDR3 runs 17 residues. CDR3: CASSQPTTGSFWDEQFF. For the CDR3, the DNA is TGTGCCAGCAGCCAACCTACGACAGGATCTTTTTGGGATGAGCAGTTCTTC.

V usage is TRBV7-9 and J usage is TRBJ1-5; TRBD1 is a possible D gene (6 bases). Germline-derived CDR1 and CDR2 are SEHNR and FQNEAQ (reference sequence). The CDR3 spans 17 residues. Trimming shortened V by 4 bases and J by 0 bases, and 16 bases separated the two germline ends. The CDR3 DNA reads as TGTGCCAGCAGCTCAGCGGACAGCGCGTATAGCAATCAGCCCCAGCATTTT. The encoded protein is CASSSADSAYSNQPQHF.

The V call is TRBV5-8, the J call TRBJ1-2; D not resolved. The germline V and J ends were trimmed by 5 bases and 1 base, with 12 bases remaining between them. The CDR3 covers 14 residues. Germline V CDR1 and CDR2: SGHTS, YDEGEE. CDR3 in DNA: TGTGCCAGCAGGGCTCAGGCTAATAACTATGGCTACACCTTC. This sequence encodes CASRAQANNYGYTF.

This clone showed up just a few times. The chain couples TRBV5-1 to TRBJ1-6; no firm D call. Germline V gene lookup returns CDR1 SGHRS and CDR2 YFSETQ. V was pared by 0 bases and J by 4 bases, with 11 bases between. The length of the CDR3 is 16 residues. The CDR3 loop reads CASSLAARPYNSPLHF. CDR3 nucleotides: TGCGCCAGCAGCTTGGCAGCAAGGCCATATAATTCACCCCTCCACTTT.

The chain couples TRBV6-1 to TRBJ1-1; 11 bases match TRBD1. Per the germline V gene, CDR1 is MNHNS and CDR2 is SASEGT. J lost 5 bases, V lost 7 bases, and 6 bases had no gene match. The CDR3 length is 14 residues. This CDR3 reads CASTLGTGGTEAFF. CDR3 in DNA: TGTGCCAGCACCCTCGGGACAGGGGGGACTGAAGCTTTCTTT.

The rearrangement uses TRBV10-2 and TRBJ1-1; D is unresolved. Germline lookup yields CDR1 WSHSY and CDR2 SAAADI. The CDR3 is 13 amino acids. V lost 6 bases and J lost 6, with 14 bases in between. The CDR3: CASSSSGDAEAFF. CDR3 nucleotides: TGCGCCAGCAGCAGTTCTGGGGATGCTGAAGCTTTCTTT.

The rearrangement links TRBV5-1 to TRBJ1-3; maybe TRBD1 (6 bases). The germline V gene has CDR1 SGHRS and CDR2 YFSETQ. The CDR3 has 15 residues. Trimming took 4 bases from V and 0 from J, leaving 11 bases between them. The CDR3 coding sequence is TGCGCCAGCAGCCCGGACAGACCCTCTGGAAACACCATATATTTT. Protein sequence: CASSPDRPSGNTIYF.

This chain uses TRBV7-6 with TRBJ2-2; 13 bases are shared with TRBD2. The J segment lost 6 bases and the V segment lost 3 bases, leaving 1 base of the junction unmatched. Germline V gives CDR1 SGHVS, CDR2 FNYEAQ. The CDR3 is 15 amino acids. Here the CDR3 DNA reads TGTGCCAGCAGCTTGGGACTAGCGGGGCCCGGGGAGCTGTTTTTT. This codes for CASSLGLAGPGELFF.

The chain carries TRBV27 and TRBJ2-3; TRBD1 might be the D (6 bases). This CDR3 spans 12 amino acids. CDR1 is MNHEY, CDR2 SMNVEV, per germline (reference sequence). The V end was cut by 7 bases, the J end by 6 bases, with 11 bases between. This CDR3 reads CASTTTGDTQYF. DNA of the CDR3: TGTGCCAGCACCACTACAGGGGATACGCAGTATTTT.

CDR3 protein: CAWSVLGSTEYGYTF. CDR3 coding DNA: TGTGCCTGGAGTGTACTTGGGAGCACCGAATATGGCTACACCTTC. The chain joins TRBV30 to TRBJ1-2, with D unclear. Deletions cut 0 bases from V and 5 bases from J, with 16 bases between. CDR1 and CDR2 from the germline V gene are GTSNPN and SVGIG (reference sequence). The CDR3 contains 15 residues.

V is TRBV7-2 and J is TRBJ2-1; D remains ambiguous. Germline loops: CDR1 SGHTA, CDR2 FQGNSA. The CDR3 covers 16 residues. Trimming cost V 5 bases and J 0 bases, with 14 bases left between them. CDR3 region: CASSPSAALSYNEQFF. The DNA for the CDR3 is TGTGCCAGCAGCCCCAGCGCGGCTCTCTCCTACAATGAGCAGTTCTTC. Complete variable domain (other parts from reference TRBV7-2 and TRBJ2-1): GAGVSQSPSNKVTEKGKDVELRCDPISGHTALYWYRQSLGQGLEFLIYFQGNSAPDKSGLPSDRFSAERTGGSVSTLTIQRTQQEDSAVYLCASSPSAALSYNEQFFGPGTRLTVL.

The chain's CDR3 is CASSSQQSPLHF. The CDR3 nucleotides are TGTGCCAGCAGCTCCCAACAATCACCCCTCCACTTT. This chain uses TRBV28 with TRBJ1-6, with unresolved D. The germline V gene encodes CDR1 MDHEN and CDR2 SYDVKM. The CDR3 spans 12 residues. V was cut by 6 bases and J by 10 bases, with 10 bases left in between.

The rearrangement uses TRBV4-1 and TRBJ2-3; D is ambiguous. This CDR3 is 13 amino acids long. Germline V CDR1 and CDR2: MGHRA, YSYEKL. V dropped 1 base and J dropped 6 bases, with 8 bases sitting between them. The CDR3 loop is CASSQGPSDTQYF. The CDR3 DNA sequence: TGCGCCAGCAGCCAAGGGCCCTCCGATACGCAGTATTTT.

This sequence joins TRBV7-3 and TRBJ2-3; TRBD2 aligns across 7 bases. The germline V gene has CDR1 SGHTA and CDR2 FQGTGA. J gave up 0 bases and V 0 bases, and 6 bases lay outside the gene matches. The CDR3 is 17 residues long. CDR3 in amino acids: CASSLTGSGSSTDTQYF. CDR3 nucleotide sequence: TGTGCCAGCAGCTTAACCGGTAGCGGGTCTAGCACAGATACGCAGTATTTT. The whole variable domain, filled in from reference TRBV7-3 and TRBJ2-3, reads GAGVSQTPSNKVTEKGKYVELRCDPISGHTALYWYRQSLGQGPEFLIYFQGTGAADDSGLPNDRFFAVRPEGSVSTLKIQRTERGDSAVYLCASSLTGSGSSTDTQYFGPGTRLTVL.

The V and J genes are TRBV30 and TRBJ2-1, with D uncertain. V was pared by 2 bases and J by 8 bases, with 16 bases between. This CDR3 contains 14 residues. Germline CDR1 and CDR2: GTSNPN and SVGIG (reference sequence). CDR3 DNA: TGTGCCTGGAGTAGCCGGATTCTGGACCATGAGCAGTTCTTC. Protein product: CAWSSRILDHEQFF.

CDR3 protein: CASSTGPGANVLTF. DNA for the CDR3: TGTGCCAGCAGTACAGGCCCTGGGGCCAACGTCCTGACTTTC. The J gene is TRBJ2-6, the V gene TRBV2, with a possible D match to TRBD1 (5 bases). This CDR3 region has 14 residues. Deletions cut 5 bases from V and 2 bases from J, with 7 bases between. Germline lookup yields CDR1 SNHLY and CDR2 FYNNEI.

J is TRBJ1-6 and V is TRBV30; D unclear. Trimming cost V 2 bases and J 0 bases, with 11 bases left between them. Germline V gene lookup returns CDR1 GTSNPN and CDR2 SVGIG (reference sequence). The length of the CDR3 is 16 residues. In nucleotides, the CDR3 is TGTGCCTGGAGTCGGCCCGTCAGCTCCTATAATTCACCCCTCCACTTT. Its translation: CAWSRPVSSYNSPLHF.

The J gene is TRBJ1-1, the V gene TRBV11-2; D is unresolved. CDR3 length: 14 amino acids. CDR1 and CDR2 from the germline V gene are SGHAT and FQNNGV. Deletions cut 6 bases from V and 6 bases from J, with 17 bases between. CDR3 sequence reads: CASRGPNLQPEAFF. The CDR3 nucleotides read TGTGCCAGCAGGGGCCCTAACTTACAGCCTGAAGCTTTCTTT.

The sample holds a few counts of this clone. The chain employs TRBV4-2 and TRBJ2-1; D is perhaps TRBD1 (6 bases). Between the trimmed V and J ends, which lost 6 bases and 10 bases, there was a span of 10 bases. Germline loops: CDR1 LGHNA, CDR2 YNFKEQ. CDR3 length equals 11 residues. The CDR3 DNA reads as TGTGCCAGCAGATTAGGGACAGAGCAGTTCTTC. Translation: CASRLGTEQFF.